This TCR beta chain was profiled in a study of control samples from healthy donors and cancer patients. Using immunoSEQ multiplex PCR, the repertoire was profiled, and TCRdb retains in-frame clones only, with some absent. The sample has approximately 84,000 clones; 75% to 95% are singletons. Sequenced sample: blood. The TCR sequence derives from a man aged 30 to 45 in good health.

The CDR3 here is CASSPGALAVPYEQYF. The CDR3 DNA sequence: TGTGCCAGCAGCCCAGGAGCTCTAGCGGTTCCCTACGAGCAGTACTTC. The V call is TRBV5-6, the J call TRBJ2-7, with 7 bases aligning to TRBD2. V was pared by 4 bases and J by 2 bases, with 12 bases of the junction left unmatched. This CDR3 has 16 residues. In germline, CDR1 is SGHDT, CDR2 YYEEEE.